This entry lists 10 T cell receptor beta chains sequenced from one sample in a study of identical twins. TCRdb re-derived calls from the 5' RACE reads in MiXCR, one entry per CDR3 protein. The top ten hold 1.5% to 2% of the sample, which has about 690,000 distinct CDR3 sequences, approximately 6% seen once. Sequencing was performed on naive T cells sorted from blood. These receptors came from a man younger than 30 in good health.

This clonotype has a count of ten or more. CDR3 sequence: CASSVGNEQYF. Written as DNA, the CDR3 is TGTGCCAGCAGCGTAGGCAACGAGCAGTACTTC. J is TRBJ2-7 and V is TRBV9; D is ambiguous. The V end was cut by 0 bases, the J end by 5 bases, with 3 bases between. Germline loops: CDR1 SGDLS, CDR2 YYNGEE. CDR3 length: 11 residues. Filled out from reference TRBV9 and TRBJ2-7, the complete variable domain reads DSGVTQTPKHLITATGQRVTLRCSPRSGDLSVYWYQQSLDQGLQFLIQYYNGEERAKGNILERFSAQQFPDLHSELNLSSLELGDSALYFCASSVGNEQYFGPGTRLTVT.

The CDR3 protein is CAISEGTLLSYNEQFF. DNA of the CDR3: TGTGCCATCAGTGAGGGTACCCTGCTCTCCTACAATGAGCAGTTCTTC. This rearrangement joins TRBV10-3 to TRBJ2-1, with unresolved D. In germline, CDR1 is ENHRY, CDR2 SYGVKD. This CDR3 spans 16 amino acids. V lost 2 bases and J 0 bases, leaving 11 bases between the germline ends.

The sample holds many counts of this clonotype. This sequence joins TRBV12-3 or TRBV12-4 and TRBJ1-3, with D possibly TRBD1 on 6 matching bases. Trimming took 4 bases from V and 0 from J, leaving 13 bases between them. The CDR3 loop spans 16 amino acids. In DNA form, the CDR3 reads TGTGCCAGCAGTTCCGGGGGGCTGAACTCTGGAAACACCATATATTTT. Translating gives CASSSGGLNSGNTIYF.

In this sample, this clonotype turned up many times. This sequence joins TRBV29-1 and TRBJ2-1; either TRBD1 or TRBD2 may fit D (5 bases each). CDR3 length equals 13 residues. Per germline, CDR1 SQVTM and CDR2 ANQGSEA. V dropped 6 bases and J dropped 8 bases, with 17 bases sitting between them. The CDR3 DNA is TGCAGCGTAAACACGGGTCGGGGCGATGAGCAGTTCTTC. Its protein product is CSVNTGRGDEQFF.

This clonotype was observed a few times. The chain couples TRBV6-2 or TRBV6-3 to TRBJ2-7; 7 bases align to TRBD1. Germline V gene data show CDR1 as MNHEY and CDR2 as SVGEGT. The CDR3 length is 15 residues. The V gene end was trimmed by 5 bases and the J gene end by 2 bases; junction bases not matched to a gene: 9. CDR3 in amino acids: CASSPQDRATYEQYF. For the CDR3, the DNA is TGTGCCAGCAGTCCACAAGACAGGGCCACCTACGAGCAGTACTTC.

This clonotype was counted ten times or more. The chain has TRBV27 and TRBJ1-1, with D maybe TRBD1 (6 bases). Germline V gene sequence: CDR1 MNHEY, CDR2 SMNVEV (reference sequence). Trimming pared 5 bases from V and 0 bases from J, leaving 13 bases between. CDR3 length: 15 residues. CDR3 in DNA: TGTGCCAGCAGTCCGGGGGGACACATGAACACTGAAGCTTTCTTT. Translating it yields CASSPGGHMNTEAFF.

There are a few counts of this clonotype. V usage is TRBV29-1 and J usage is TRBJ2-1; 8 bases are shared with TRBD2. The CDR3 sequence is 14 residues long. Germline V lookup: CDR1 SQVTM, CDR2 ANQGSEA. With 4 bases clipped from V and 6 bases from J, the junction kept 8 bases outside the gene matches. CDR3: CSVAGTRSPNEQFF. The CDR3 DNA reads TGCAGCGTTGCGGGGACTAGATCCCCCAATGAGCAGTTCTTC.

V and J are TRBV24-1 and TRBJ2-1; 9 bases map to TRBD1. Germline V gives CDR1 KGHDR, CDR2 SFDVKD. The CDR3 contains 17 residues. J gave up 4 bases and V 4 bases, and 10 bases lay outside the gene matches. This CDR3 is CATSERDRESAYNEQFF. DNA for the CDR3: TGTGCCACCAGTGAGAGGGACAGGGAATCTGCTTACAATGAGCAGTTCTTC.

J is TRBJ2-1 and V is TRBV18; 7 bases align to TRBD2. Trimming took 2 bases from V and 15 from J; bases not matched to a gene: 4. This CDR3 comprises 11 residues. From germline, CDR1 is KGHSH and CDR2 LQKENI. CDR3 nucleotides: TGTGCCAGCTCACCAGGGGGACTACGGTTCTTC. Translating it yields CASSPGGLRFF.

The sample holds many counts of this clonotype. The rearrangement uses TRBV3-1 and TRBJ2-1; D not resolved. The CDR3 loop spans 18 amino acids. Trimming removed 0 bases at V and 6 bases at J, with 21 bases between. Per germline, CDR1 LGHDT and CDR2 YNNKEL (reference sequence). The CDR3 loop reads CASSQDRLAAVGRNEQFF. The CDR3 region has the DNA TGTGCCAGCAGCCAAGATCGGCTGGCAGCCGTAGGGCGCAATGAGCAGTTCTTC.